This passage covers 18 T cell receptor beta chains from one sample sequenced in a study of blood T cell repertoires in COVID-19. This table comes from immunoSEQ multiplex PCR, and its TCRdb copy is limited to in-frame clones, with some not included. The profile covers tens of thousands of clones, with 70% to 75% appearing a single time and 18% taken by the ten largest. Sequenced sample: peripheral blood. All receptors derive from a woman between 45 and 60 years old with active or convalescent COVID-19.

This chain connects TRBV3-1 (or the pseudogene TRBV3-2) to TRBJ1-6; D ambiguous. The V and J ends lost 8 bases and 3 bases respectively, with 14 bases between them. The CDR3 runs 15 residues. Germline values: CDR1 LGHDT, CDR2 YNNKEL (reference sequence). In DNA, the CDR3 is TGTGCCAGCGAGGTAGGACGGGGCTATAATTCACCCCTCCACTTT. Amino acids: CASEVGRGYNSPLHF.

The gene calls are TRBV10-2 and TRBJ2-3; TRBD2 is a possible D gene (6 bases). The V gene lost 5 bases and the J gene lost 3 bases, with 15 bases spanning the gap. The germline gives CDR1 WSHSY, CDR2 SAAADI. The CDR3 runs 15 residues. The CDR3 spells CASSLGGLGTDTQYF. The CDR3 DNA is TGCGCCAGCAGTTTGGGGGGTTTGGGGACAGATACGCAGTATTTT.

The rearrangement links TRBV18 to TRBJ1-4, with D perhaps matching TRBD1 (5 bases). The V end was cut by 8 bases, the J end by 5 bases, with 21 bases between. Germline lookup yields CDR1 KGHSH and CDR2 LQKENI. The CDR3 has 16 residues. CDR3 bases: TGTGCCAGCACGGGGGTAGCCGGGCCCAAAAATGAAAAACTGTTTTTT. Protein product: CASTGVAGPKNEKLFF.

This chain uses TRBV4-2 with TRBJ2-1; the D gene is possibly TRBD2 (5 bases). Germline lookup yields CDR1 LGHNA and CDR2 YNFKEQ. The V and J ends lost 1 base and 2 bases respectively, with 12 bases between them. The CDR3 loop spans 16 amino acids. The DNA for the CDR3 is TGTGCCAGCAGCCAAGGAGTGAGGGCCCCCTACAATGAGCAGTTCTTC. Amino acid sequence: CASSQGVRAPYNEQFF.

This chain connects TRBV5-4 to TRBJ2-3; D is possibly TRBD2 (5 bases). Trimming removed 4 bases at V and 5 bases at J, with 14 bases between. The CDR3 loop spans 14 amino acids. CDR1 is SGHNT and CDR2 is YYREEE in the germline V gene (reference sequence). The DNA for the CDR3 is TGTGCCAGCAGCACCCTAGCTGGAAGAGATACGCAGTATTTT. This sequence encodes CASSTLAGRDTQYF.

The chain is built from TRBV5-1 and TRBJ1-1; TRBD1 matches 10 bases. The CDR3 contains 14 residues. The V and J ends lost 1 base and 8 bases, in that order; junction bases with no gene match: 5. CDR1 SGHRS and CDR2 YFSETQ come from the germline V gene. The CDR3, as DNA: TGCGCCAGCAGCTTGAGGGACAGGGGCTGGGAAGCTTTCTTT. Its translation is CASSLRDRGWEAFF.

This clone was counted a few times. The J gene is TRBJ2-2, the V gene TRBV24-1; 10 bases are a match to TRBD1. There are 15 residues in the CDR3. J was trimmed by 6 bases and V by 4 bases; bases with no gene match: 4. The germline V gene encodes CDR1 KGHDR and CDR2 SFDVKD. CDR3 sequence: CATSEAGTGAGELFF. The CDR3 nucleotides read TGTGCCACCAGTGAGGCCGGGACAGGGGCCGGGGAGCTGTTTTTT.

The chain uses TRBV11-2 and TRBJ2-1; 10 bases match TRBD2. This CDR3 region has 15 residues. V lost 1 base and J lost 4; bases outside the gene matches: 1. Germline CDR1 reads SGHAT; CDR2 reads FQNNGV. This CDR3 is CASSLGTSGYNEQFF. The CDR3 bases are TGTGCCAGCAGCTTAGGGACTAGCGGTTACAATGAGCAGTTCTTC.

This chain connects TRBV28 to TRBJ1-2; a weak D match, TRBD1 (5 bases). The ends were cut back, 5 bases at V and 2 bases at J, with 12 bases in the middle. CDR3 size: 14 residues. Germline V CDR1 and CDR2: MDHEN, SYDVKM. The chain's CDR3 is CASSAHGGNYGYTF. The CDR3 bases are TGTGCCAGCAGTGCCCACGGGGGAAACTATGGCTACACCTTC.

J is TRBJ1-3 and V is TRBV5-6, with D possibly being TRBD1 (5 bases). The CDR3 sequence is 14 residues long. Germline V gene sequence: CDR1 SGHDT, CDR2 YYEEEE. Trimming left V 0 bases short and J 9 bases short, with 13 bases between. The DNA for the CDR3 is TGTGCCAGCAGCTTGGTTGGAAGGGACTTCACCATATATTTT. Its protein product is CASSLVGRDFTIYF.

The CDR3 loop is CASSPSGAYGYTF. In nucleotides, the CDR3 is TGTGCCAGCAGCCCTAGCGGCGCATATGGCTACACCTTC. The chain joins TRBV11-2 to TRBJ1-2; D unresolved. This CDR3 is 13 amino acids long. Trimming pared 5 bases from V and 5 bases from J, leaving 12 bases between. The germline V gene encodes CDR1 SGHAT and CDR2 FQNNGV.

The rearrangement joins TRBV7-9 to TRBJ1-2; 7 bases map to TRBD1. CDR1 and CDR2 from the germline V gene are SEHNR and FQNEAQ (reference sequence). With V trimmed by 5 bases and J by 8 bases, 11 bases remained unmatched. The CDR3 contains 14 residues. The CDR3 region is CASSRDRALRGYTF. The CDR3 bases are TGTGCCAGCAGCAGAGACAGGGCCCTTAGGGGCTACACCTTC.

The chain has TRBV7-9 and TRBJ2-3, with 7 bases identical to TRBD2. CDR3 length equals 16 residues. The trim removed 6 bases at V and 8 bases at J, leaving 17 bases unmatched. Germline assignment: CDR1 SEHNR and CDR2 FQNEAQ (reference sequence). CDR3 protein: CASSPVSAGTWGTQYF. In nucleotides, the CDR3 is TGTGCCAGCAGTCCGGTATCAGCGGGGACCTGGGGTACGCAGTATTTT.

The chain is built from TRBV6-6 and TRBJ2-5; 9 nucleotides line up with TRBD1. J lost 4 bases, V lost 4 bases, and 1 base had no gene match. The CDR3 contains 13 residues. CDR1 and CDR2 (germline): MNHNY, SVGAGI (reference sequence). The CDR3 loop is CASSWDRAETQYF. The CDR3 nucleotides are TGTGCCAGCAGTTGGGACAGGGCAGAGACCCAGTACTTC.

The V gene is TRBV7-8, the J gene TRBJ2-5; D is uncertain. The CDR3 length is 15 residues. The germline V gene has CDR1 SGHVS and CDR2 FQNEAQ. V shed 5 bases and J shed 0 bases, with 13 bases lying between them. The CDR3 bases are TGTGCCAGCAGCCAAGAGTCTTTGTACCAAGAGACCCAGTACTTC. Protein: CASSQESLYQETQYF.

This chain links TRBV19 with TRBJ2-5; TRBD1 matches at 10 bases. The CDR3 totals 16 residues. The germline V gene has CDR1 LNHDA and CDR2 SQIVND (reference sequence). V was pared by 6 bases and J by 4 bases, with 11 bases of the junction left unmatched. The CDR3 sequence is CASRGTGVVRAETQYF. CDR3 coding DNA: TGTGCCAGTAGGGGGACAGGGGTTGTTCGGGCAGAGACCCAGTACTTC.

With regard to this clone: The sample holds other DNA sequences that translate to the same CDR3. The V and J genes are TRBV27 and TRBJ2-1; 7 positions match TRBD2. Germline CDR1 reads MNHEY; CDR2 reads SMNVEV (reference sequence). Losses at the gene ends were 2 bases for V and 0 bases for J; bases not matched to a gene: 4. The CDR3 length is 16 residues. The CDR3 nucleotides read TGTGCCAGCAGTTTACTAGCGGTTAGCTCCTACAATGAGCAGTTCTTC. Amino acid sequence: CASSLLAVSSYNEQFF.

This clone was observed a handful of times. CDR3 amino acids: CASSLDRGRELFF. In nucleotides, the CDR3 is TGTGCCAGCAGCTTAGACCGAGGCCGGGAGCTGTTTTTT. The rearrangement joins TRBV5-6 to TRBJ2-2; D ambiguous. Germline values: CDR1 SGHDT, CDR2 YYEEEE. The CDR3 runs to 13 residues. V shed 2 bases and J shed 9 bases, with 11 bases lying between them.